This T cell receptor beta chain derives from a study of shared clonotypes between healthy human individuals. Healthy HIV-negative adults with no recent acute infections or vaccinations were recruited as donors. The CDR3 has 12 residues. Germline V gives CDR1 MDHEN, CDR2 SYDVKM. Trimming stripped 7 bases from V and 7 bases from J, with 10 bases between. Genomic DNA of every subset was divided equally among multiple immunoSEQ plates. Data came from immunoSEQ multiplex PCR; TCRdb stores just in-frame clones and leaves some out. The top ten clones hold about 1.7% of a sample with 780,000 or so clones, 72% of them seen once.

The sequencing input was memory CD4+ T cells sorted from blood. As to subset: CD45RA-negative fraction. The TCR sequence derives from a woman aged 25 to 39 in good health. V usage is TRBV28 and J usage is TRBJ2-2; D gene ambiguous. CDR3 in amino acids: CASTAGYGELFF. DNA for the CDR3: TGTGCCAGCACCGCCGGTTACGGGGAGCTGTTTTTT.